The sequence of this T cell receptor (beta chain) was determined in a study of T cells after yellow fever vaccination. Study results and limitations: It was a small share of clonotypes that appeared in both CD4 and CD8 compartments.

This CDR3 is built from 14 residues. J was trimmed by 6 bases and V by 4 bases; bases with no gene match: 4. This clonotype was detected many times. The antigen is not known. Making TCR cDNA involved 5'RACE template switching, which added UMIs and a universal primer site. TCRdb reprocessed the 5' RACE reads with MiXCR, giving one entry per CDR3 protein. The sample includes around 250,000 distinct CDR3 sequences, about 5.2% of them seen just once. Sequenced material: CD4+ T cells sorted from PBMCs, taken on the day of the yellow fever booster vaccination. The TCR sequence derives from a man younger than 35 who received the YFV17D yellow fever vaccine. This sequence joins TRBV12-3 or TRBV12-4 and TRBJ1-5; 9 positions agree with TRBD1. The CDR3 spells CASSWGQGIQPQHF. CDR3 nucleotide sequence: TGTGCCAGCAGTTGGGGACAGGGCATTCAGCCCCAGCATTTT.